This TCR beta chain was profiled in a study of breast tumors, draining lymph nodes, adjacent tissues. Samples came from axillary lymph nodes draining the breast cancer. Germline CDR1 reads DFQATT; CDR2 reads SNEGSKA (reference sequence). J was trimmed by 5 bases and V by 5 bases; bases with no gene match: 19. The CDR3 runs to 19 residues. TCRdb ran MiXCR on the multiplex PCR reads and lists one entry per CDR3 protein. Here the sample spans approximately 120,000 distinct CDR3 sequences, over 20% being singletons. Regarding this clonotype: This may arise from a read error, as a much more abundant clone is one base away.

The chain links TRBV20-1 to TRBJ2-6; 9 bases are shared with TRBD1. The sequenced sample consisted of axillary lymph node tissue. The clonotype originates from a female donor with breast cancer. Some clones in this sample may be carry-over from other donors' samples. This CDR3 is CSALPGTGYSARRANVLTF. The CDR3 DNA is TGCAGTGCTCTACCCGGGACAGGGTACTCTGCTCGACGGGCCAACGTCCTGACTTTC.